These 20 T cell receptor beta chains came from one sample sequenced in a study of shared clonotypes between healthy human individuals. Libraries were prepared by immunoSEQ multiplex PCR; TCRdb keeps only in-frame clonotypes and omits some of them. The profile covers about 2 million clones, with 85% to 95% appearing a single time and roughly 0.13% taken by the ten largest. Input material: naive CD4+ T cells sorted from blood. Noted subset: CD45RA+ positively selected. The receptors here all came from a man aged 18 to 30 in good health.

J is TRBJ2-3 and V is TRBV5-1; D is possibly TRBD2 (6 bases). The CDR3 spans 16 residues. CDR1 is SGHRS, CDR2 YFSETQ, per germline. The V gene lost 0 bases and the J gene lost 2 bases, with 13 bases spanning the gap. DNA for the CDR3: TGCGCCAGCAGCTTGGCCCTGGGAGGTTTCACAGATACGCAGTATTTT. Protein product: CASSLALGGFTDTQYF.

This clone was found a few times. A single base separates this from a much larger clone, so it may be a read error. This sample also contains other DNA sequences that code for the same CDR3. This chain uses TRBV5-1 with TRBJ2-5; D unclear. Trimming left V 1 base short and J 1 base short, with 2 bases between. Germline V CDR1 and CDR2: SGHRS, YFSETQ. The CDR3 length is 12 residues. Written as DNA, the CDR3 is TGCGCCAGCAGCTTGCCCCAAGAGACCCAGTACTTC. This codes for CASSLPQETQYF.

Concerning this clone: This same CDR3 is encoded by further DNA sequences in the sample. The CDR3 loop is CASSPPTSNYGYTF. CDR3 DNA: TGTGCCAGCTCACCACCGACGTCTAACTATGGCTACACCTTC. The chain links TRBV18 to TRBJ1-2; D remains unclear. The CDR3 loop spans 14 amino acids. V lost 0 bases, J lost 0 bases, and 5 bases lay in between. Germline V gene lookup returns CDR1 KGHSH and CDR2 LQKENI.

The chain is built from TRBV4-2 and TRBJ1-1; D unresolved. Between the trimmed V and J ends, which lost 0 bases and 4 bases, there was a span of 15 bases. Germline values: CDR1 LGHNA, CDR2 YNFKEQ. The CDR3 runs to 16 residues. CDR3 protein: CASSQEGRGFGTEAFF. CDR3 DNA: TGTGCCAGCAGCCAAGAAGGGAGAGGATTCGGCACTGAAGCTTTCTTT.

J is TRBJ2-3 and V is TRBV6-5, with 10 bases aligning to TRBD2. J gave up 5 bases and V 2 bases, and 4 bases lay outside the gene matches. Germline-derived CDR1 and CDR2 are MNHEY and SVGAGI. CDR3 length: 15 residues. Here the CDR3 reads CASSYGGTSVDTQYF. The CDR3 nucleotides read TGTGCCAGCAGTTACGGCGGGACTAGCGTAGATACGCAGTATTTT.

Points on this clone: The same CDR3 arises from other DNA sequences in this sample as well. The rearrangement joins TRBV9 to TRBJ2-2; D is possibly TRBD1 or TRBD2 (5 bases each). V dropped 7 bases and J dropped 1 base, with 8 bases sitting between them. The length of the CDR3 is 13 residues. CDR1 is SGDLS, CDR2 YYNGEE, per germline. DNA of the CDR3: TGTGCCAGCCGGGACGGGAACACCGGGGAGCTGTTTTTT. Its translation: CASRDGNTGELFF.

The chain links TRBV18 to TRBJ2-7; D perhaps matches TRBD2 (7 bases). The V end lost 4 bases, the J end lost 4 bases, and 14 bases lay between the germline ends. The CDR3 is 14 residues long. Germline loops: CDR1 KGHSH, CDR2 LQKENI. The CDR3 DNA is TGTGCCAGCTCACTTAACAGGGAGGGGTACGAGCAGTACTTC. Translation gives CASSLNREGYEQYF.

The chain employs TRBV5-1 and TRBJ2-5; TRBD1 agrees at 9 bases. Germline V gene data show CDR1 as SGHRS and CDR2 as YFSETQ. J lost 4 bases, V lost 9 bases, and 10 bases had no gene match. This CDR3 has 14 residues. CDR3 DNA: TGCGCCACCTCGCCGATGGGACAGGGAGAGACCCAGTACTTC. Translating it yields CATSPMGQGETQYF.

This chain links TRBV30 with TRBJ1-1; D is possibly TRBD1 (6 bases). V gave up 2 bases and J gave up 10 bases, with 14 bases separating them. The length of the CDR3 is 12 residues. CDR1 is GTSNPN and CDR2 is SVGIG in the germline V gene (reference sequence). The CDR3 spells CAWSMDRKGAFF. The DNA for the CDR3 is TGTGCCTGGAGTATGGACAGAAAGGGAGCTTTCTTT.

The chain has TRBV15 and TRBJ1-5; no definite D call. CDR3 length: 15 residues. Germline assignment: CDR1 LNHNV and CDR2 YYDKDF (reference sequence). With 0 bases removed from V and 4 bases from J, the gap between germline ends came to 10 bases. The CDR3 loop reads CATSRDREGNQPQHF. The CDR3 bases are TGTGCCACCAGCAGAGATCGAGAAGGGAATCAGCCCCAGCATTTT.

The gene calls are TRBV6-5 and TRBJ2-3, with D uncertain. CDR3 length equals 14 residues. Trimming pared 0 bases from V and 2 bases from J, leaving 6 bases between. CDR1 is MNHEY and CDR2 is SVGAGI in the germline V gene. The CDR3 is CASSYSLSTDTQYF. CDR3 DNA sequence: TGTGCCAGCAGTTACTCGTTATCCACAGATACGCAGTATTTT.

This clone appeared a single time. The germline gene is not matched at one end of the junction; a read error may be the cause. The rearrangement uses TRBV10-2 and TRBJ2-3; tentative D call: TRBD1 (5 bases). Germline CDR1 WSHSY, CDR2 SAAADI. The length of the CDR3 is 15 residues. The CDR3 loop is CASSELDTYTDTQYF. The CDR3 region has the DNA TGCGCCAGCAGCGAGTTGGACACTTACACAGATACGCAGTATTTT.

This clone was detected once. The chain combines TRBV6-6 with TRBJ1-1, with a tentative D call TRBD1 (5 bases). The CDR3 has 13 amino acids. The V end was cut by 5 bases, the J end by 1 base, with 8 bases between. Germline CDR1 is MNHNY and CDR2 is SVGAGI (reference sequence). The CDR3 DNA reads TGTGCCAGCAGTGTAGGACAGAACACTGAAGCTTTCTTT. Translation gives CASSVGQNTEAFF.

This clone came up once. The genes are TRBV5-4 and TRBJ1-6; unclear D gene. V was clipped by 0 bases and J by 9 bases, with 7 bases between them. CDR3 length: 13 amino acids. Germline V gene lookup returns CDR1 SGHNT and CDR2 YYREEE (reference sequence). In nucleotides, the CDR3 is TGTGCCAGCAGCTTGGATTGGGCTTCACCCCTCCACTTT. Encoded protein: CASSLDWASPLHF.

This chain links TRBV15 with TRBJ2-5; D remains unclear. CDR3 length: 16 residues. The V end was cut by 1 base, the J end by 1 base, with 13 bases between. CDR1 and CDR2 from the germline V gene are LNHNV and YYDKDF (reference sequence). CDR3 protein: CATSRGGQNFQETQYF. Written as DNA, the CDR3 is TGTGCCACCAGCAGAGGAGGTCAGAACTTCCAAGAGACCCAGTACTTC.

In DNA form, the CDR3 reads TGTGCCAGCAGCCCACCGGGACTAGCATCTGGGGCCAACGTCCTGACTTTC. Its translation: CASSPPGLASGANVLTF. The chain recombines TRBV7-2 with TRBJ2-6, with 9 positions matching TRBD2. The V and J ends lost 5 bases and 1 base, in that order; junction bases with no gene match: 6. In germline, CDR1 is SGHTA, CDR2 FQGNSA. The CDR3 has 17 amino acids.

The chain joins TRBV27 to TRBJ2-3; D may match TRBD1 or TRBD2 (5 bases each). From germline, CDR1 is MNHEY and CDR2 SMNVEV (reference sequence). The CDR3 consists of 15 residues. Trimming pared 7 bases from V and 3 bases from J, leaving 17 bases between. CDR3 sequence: CASTRRGADTDTQYF. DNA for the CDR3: TGTGCCAGCACCCGTAGGGGAGCGGATACAGATACGCAGTATTTT.

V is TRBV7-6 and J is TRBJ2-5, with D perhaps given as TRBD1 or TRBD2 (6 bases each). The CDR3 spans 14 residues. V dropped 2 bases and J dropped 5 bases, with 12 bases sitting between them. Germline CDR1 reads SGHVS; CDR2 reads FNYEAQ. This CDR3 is CASSLRGEGETQYF. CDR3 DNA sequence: TGTGCCAGCAGCTTAAGGGGGGAAGGGGAGACCCAGTACTTC.

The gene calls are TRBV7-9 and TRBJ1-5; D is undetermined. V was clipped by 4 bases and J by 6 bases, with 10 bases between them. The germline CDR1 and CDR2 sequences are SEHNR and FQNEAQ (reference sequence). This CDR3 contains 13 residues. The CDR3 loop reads CASSSQSGQPQHF. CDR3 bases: TGTGCCAGCAGCTCGCAGTCGGGTCAGCCCCAGCATTTT. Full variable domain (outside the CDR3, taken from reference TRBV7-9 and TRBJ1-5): DTGVSQNPRHKITKRGQNVTFRCDPISEHNRLYWYRQTLGQGPEFLTYFQNEAQLEKSRLLSDRFSAERPKGSFSTLEIQRTEQGDSAMYLCASSSQSGQPQHFGDGTRLSIL.

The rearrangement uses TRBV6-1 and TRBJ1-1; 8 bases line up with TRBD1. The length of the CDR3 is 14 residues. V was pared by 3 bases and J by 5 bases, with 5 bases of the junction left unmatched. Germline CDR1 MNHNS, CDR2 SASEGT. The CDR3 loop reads CASSDRQGSTEAFF. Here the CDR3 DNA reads TGTGCCAGCAGTGATCGACAGGGGAGTACTGAAGCTTTCTTT.